This TCR beta chain appears in the sequencing data of a study of T cells expressing NK-cell markers. As for the study in general: Investigators obtained TCR beta repertoires from sorted CD3+CD56+NKG2C+, CD3+CD56+NKG2C- and CD3+CD56-NKG2C+ T cells.

TCRdb reprocessed the 5' RACE reads; each CDR3 protein has one entry and no DNA is given. This sample's table has 130,000 to 150,000 distinct CDR3 sequences. The sample comprised blood T cells: a sorted CD56 or NKG2C T cell subset, CD4+ or CD8+ T cells, or bulk PBMC T cells (not recorded which). The sequence was obtained from a man between 18 and 35 years old in good health.

The chain's CDR3 is CASSPTGSGSGNTIYF. The rearrangement uses TRBV12-3 or TRBV12-4 and TRBJ1-3; the TCRdb call, TRBD1, lacks DNA for checking. This CDR3 spans 16 amino acids.